The clone carrying this T cell receptor beta chain appeared many times. Its antigen is as yet unknown. The sample originates from a study of CD8 T cells in ankylosing spondylitis. The study, taken as a whole, reports: Matched ankylosing spondylitis synovial fluid reportedly contained a significantly enriched population of disease-linked clones. A TCR beta motif of about eight highly homologous variants seemed to mark ankylosing spondylitis blood. Prior work had noted some motif variants in reactive arthritis blood and synovial fluid.

The V and J ends lost 0 bases and 8 bases respectively, with 15 bases between them. The CDR3 covers 15 residues. From germline, CDR1 is SGHTS and CDR2 YDEGEE. Molecular-barcoded quantitative 5'-RACE produced these TCR beta libraries. Each CDR3 protein gets one entry after TCRdb re-called the 5' RACE reads with MiXCR. The table includes approximately 46,000 distinct CDR3 sequences, about 11% detected once. The sequencing input was blood, either unsorted or a sorted T cell fraction (not recorded which). The origin of this receptor is a male donor with ankylosing spondylitis or in good health (not recorded which). This chain uses TRBV5-8 with TRBJ1-5; D is ambiguous. DNA for the CDR3: TGTGCCAGCAGCTTGGGGGCACTTGGTCGGGAGCCCCAGCATTTT. Translating gives CASSLGALGREPQHF.